This TCR beta chain came from a study of cytomegalovirus exposure and HLA in healthy donors. Across the study: Early released data comprised around 80 million unique TCRs from HLA-typed donors.

Study outcomes and limitations: Most likely, a cluster of highly shared sequence variants arose as a sequencing artifact.

Primers included in the PCR were 60 Vbeta and 13 Jbeta primers. Using immunoSEQ multiplex PCR, the repertoire was profiled, and TCRdb retains in-frame clones only, with some absent. The profile shows tens of thousands of clones, 82% of them singletons. This CDR3 spans 15 amino acids. Germline V lookup: CDR1 MNHNS, CDR2 SASEGT. About this clone: As yet, its antigen is unknown.

V gene TRBV6-1 combines with J gene TRBJ2-5, with 9 bases matching TRBD2. The J call is doubtful: the DNA matches TRBJ2-7 better. The source is a man between 25 and 39 years old in good health and CMV-seropositive. The sequenced material came from PBMCs. The DNA for the CDR3 is TGTGCCAGCAGTATGCGGGAGGGGGGGTCCTACGAGCAGTACTTC. It specifies CASSMREGGSYEQYF.